This T cell receptor beta chain was recorded in a study of T cell repertoires in cytomegalovirus infection. Study information: The public TCR beta signatures pointed to both CMV infection and matching HLA type.

Trimming took 7 bases from V and 2 from J, leaving 15 bases between them. This CDR3 contains 14 residues. Each CDR3 protein gets one entry after TCRdb re-called the reads with MiXCR. The sample records roughly 130,000 distinct CDR3 sequences, more than 20% being singletons. Comments on this clonotype: Its cognate antigen is unknown.

Whole-study results and caveats: In two of eight donors, the top clonotype was HLA-C-restricted CMV-specific. Frequencies of public TCR beta families were cumulated, and this identified carriers of CMV plus the relevant HLA.

Sequenced: PBMCs, sequenced either directly or after in vitro stimulation (not recorded which). The chain combines TRBV12-3 or TRBV12-4 with TRBJ2-7; D not resolved. This TCR was sampled from a human donor in good health (CMV status not recorded). Some clones in this sample may be carry-over from other donors' samples. DNA for the CDR3: TGTGCCAGCATCACATGGGGTTCCACCTACGAGCAGTACGTC. Translation gives CASITWGSTYEQYV.